The 15 T cell receptor beta chains in this list originate from one sample, sequenced in a study of T cell responses to AZD1222 COVID-19 vaccine. The data were produced by immunoSEQ multiplex PCR, yet TCRdb's version contains in-frame clones alone and is incomplete. The data hold 100,000 to 150,000 clones, with approximately 91% observed a single time. Sequencing used peripheral blood, obtained 28 days after the second AZD1222 dose. These TCRs come from an adult who received the AZD1222 COVID-19 vaccine.

The CDR3 DNA sequence: TGTGCCAGCTCTCCAGGAAAGGGACAGGATTACGAGCAGTACGTC. Translated: CASSPGKGQDYEQYV. V and J are TRBV18 and TRBJ2-7; 8 positions match TRBD1. The V segment lost 6 bases and the J segment 4 bases; nucleotides outside the gene matches: 11. The germline CDR1 and CDR2 sequences are KGHSH and LQKENI. The CDR3 contains 15 residues.

This sequence joins TRBV7-3 and TRBJ2-1, with 11 bases lining up with TRBD2. The J segment lost 3 bases and the V segment lost 2 bases, leaving 15 bases of the junction unmatched. CDR1 is SGHTA and CDR2 is FQGTGA in the germline V gene. The CDR3 length is 20 residues. CDR3 in amino acids: CASSLSPPSRLAGSYNEQFF. DNA for the CDR3: TGTGCCAGCAGCTTATCGCCACCTTCTCGACTAGCGGGAAGCTACAATGAGCAGTTCTTC.

This chain links TRBV9 with TRBJ2-2; 7 bases map to TRBD2. Trimming took 0 bases from V and 3 from J; bases not matched to a gene: 8. Looked up from germline, CDR1 is SGDLS and CDR2 is YYNGEE. The CDR3 length is 17 residues. The CDR3 protein is CASSVVGGSAYTGELFF. In DNA form, the CDR3 reads TGTGCCAGCAGCGTAGTGGGAGGGAGCGCCTACACCGGGGAGCTGTTTTTT.

J is TRBJ1-6 and V is TRBV11-1; perhaps TRBD1 as D (5 bases). Germline values: CDR1 SGHAT, CDR2 FQDESV (reference sequence). The CDR3 is 14 residues long. V gave up 3 bases and J gave up 10 bases, with 13 bases separating them. Here the CDR3 reads CASSFGGLGSPLHF. Here the CDR3 DNA reads TGTGCCAGCAGCTTCGGGGGACTAGGGTCACCCCTCCACTTT.

This rearrangement joins TRBV4-2 to TRBJ2-1, with 12 bases matching TRBD2. The CDR3 runs to 18 residues. V was pared by 4 bases and J by 4 bases, with 11 bases of the junction left unmatched. From germline, CDR1 is LGHNA and CDR2 YNFKEQ. As DNA, the CDR3 is TGTGCCAGCAGCCGATCAGGGAGGACTAGCGGGGTGTACAATGAGCAGTTCTTC. Amino acid sequence: CASSRSGRTSGVYNEQFF.

In DNA, the CDR3 is TGTGCCAGCAGCTTACATTCTCCACTGGACACTGAAGCTTTCTTT. This gives the protein CASSLHSPLDTEAFF. The chain is built from TRBV7-9 and TRBJ1-1; D gene uncertain. Germline V gives CDR1 SEHNR, CDR2 FQNEAQ (reference sequence). CDR3 size: 15 residues. V lost 2 bases to trimming and J lost 3 bases, with 13 bases between them.

V usage is TRBV7-9 and J usage is TRBJ1-6, with TRBD1 matching over 9 bases. Germline values: CDR1 SEHNR, CDR2 FQNEAQ (reference sequence). Unmatched junction bases numbered 8, after V lost 7 bases and J lost 10 bases. The CDR3 has 14 residues. Here the CDR3 reads CASNTDRGESPLHF. The CDR3 DNA reads TGTGCCAGCAACACGGACAGGGGAGAGTCACCCCTCCACTTT.

This chain uses TRBV18 with TRBJ1-2; D uncertain. The CDR3 has 12 residues. The ends were cut back, 2 bases at V and 5 bases at J, with 6 bases in the middle. Germline loops: CDR1 KGHSH, CDR2 LQKENI. The CDR3 loop is CASSPGLYGYTF. The DNA of the CDR3 is TGTGCCAGCTCACCAGGACTTTATGGCTACACCTTC.

The chain recombines TRBV7-9 with TRBJ1-1, with D possibly TRBD1 on 6 matching bases. In germline, CDR1 is SEHNR, CDR2 FQNEAQ (reference sequence). This CDR3 has 15 residues. V was cut by 1 base and J by 4 bases, with 13 bases left in between. CDR3 DNA sequence: TGTGCCAGCAGCTTAGTCCCGGGGGGCACCACTGAAGCTTTCTTT. Translated: CASSLVPGGTTEAFF.

This clone was observed once. J is TRBJ2-5 and V is TRBV5-8, with 9 bases matching TRBD1. Germline lookup yields CDR1 SGHTS and CDR2 YDEGEE. V lost 0 bases and J lost 5; bases outside the gene matches: 11. This CDR3 spans 17 amino acids. The CDR3 sequence is CASSLAYRGTGLETQYF. The CDR3 coding sequence is TGTGCCAGCAGCTTGGCCTATAGAGGGACAGGGTTGGAGACCCAGTACTTC.

The CDR3 nucleotides read TGTGCCAGCAGTGCGGGACCGGGAAACACCATATATTTT. Its protein product is CASSAGPGNTIYF. The V call is TRBV27, the J call TRBJ1-3, with D possibly being TRBD1 (5 bases). In germline, CDR1 is MNHEY, CDR2 SMNVEV (reference sequence). Trimming left V 5 bases short and J 4 bases short, with 9 bases between. The CDR3 runs to 13 residues.

CDR3 in amino acids: CASSTQATNEKLFF. The CDR3 DNA follows: TGTGCCAGTAGTACACAAGCAACTAATGAAAAACTGTTTTTT. The V and J genes are TRBV19 and TRBJ1-4; D call uncertain. Germline CDR1 LNHDA, CDR2 SQIVND (reference sequence). The CDR3 is 14 residues long. V was shortened by 4 bases and J by 0 bases, with 6 bases between the two germline ends.

The chain couples TRBV10-2 to TRBJ1-1; possibly TRBD1 for D (5 bases). CDR3 size: 14 residues. From germline, CDR1 is WSHSY and CDR2 SAAADI. Trimming cost V 5 bases and J 0 bases, with 10 bases left between them. Written as DNA, the CDR3 is TGCGCCAGCAGTCGACAGATGATGAACACTGAAGCTTTCTTT. Translated, it gives CASSRQMMNTEAFF.

The CDR3: CASSKGGVTEAFF. The CDR3 DNA is TGTGCCAGCAGCAAAGGAGGGGTCACTGAAGCTTTCTTT. The chain has TRBV7-9 and TRBJ1-1; weak D call: TRBD1 (5 bases). Germline loops: CDR1 SEHNR, CDR2 FQNEAQ (reference sequence). This CDR3 spans 13 amino acids. Trimming took 5 bases from V and 4 from J, leaving 11 bases between them.

The chain employs TRBV11-2 and TRBJ2-7, with D possibly TRBD2 on 7 matching bases. V lost 2 bases and J lost 1, with 15 bases in between. The CDR3 consists of 16 residues. The germline V gene encodes CDR1 SGHAT and CDR2 FQNNGV. As DNA, the CDR3 is TGTGCCAGCAGCTTATGGGGGCGGGAGCTTTCCTACGAGCAGTACGTC. This translates into CASSLWGRELSYEQYV.